This is a list of T cell receptor beta chains from one sample in a study of naive and memory T cell subsets. TCRdb recomputed calls from the UMI-ligation and nested PCR reads with MiXCR, one row per CDR3 protein. Among 25,000 to 35,000 distinct CDR3 sequences listed, approximately 7.1% were seen once. The sequenced sample was skin, obtained from a tuberculin skin test site. The receptors come from an adult in good health. Each CDR3 is given without its conserved first and last residue.

cdr3_aa | v_call
ASSLMDRINEKLF | TRBV4-1
ASSWGRTNTGELF | TRBV11-2
ASSVGLQNTGELF | TRBV14
ASSWQKPPSNQPQH | TRBV6-5
ASSPTSGGYNEQF | TRBV5-4
ASSQGSTARTYQPQH | TRBV4-2
ASSSIYRGPLNEQF | TRBV7-2
SAREVSGLS | TRBV20-1
ASSLQAAYEQY | TRBV12-3/TRBV12-4
ASSPGQGVFSGYT | TRBV19
ASSSSLGDTQY | TRBV27
ASSDSTGRETQY | TRBV7-9
SVAGGAYNEQF | TRBV29-1
ASSLFGSRTYNEQF | TRBV7-9
ASSDRTLGEAF | TRBV2
SARSRDSTDTQY | TRBV20-1
ASEPWTGTYGDT | TRBV18
ASSLDVSSDTQY | TRBV11-2
ASSQVSVDGYT | TRBV14
ASTPQSSGANVLT | TRBV19